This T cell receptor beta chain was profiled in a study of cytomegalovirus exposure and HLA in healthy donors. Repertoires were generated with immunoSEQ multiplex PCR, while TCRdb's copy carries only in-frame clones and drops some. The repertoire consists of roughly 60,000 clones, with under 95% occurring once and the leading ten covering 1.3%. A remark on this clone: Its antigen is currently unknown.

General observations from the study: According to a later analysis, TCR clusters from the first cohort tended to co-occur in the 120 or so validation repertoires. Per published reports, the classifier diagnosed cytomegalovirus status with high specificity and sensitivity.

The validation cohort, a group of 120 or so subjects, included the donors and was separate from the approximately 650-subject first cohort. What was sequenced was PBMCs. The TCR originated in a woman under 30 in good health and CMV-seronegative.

CDR3 sequence (DNA): TGTGCCAGCAGCTTACCCAGGACAGGGGGTCAGCACGAGCAGTTCTTC. Translated: CASSLPRTGGQHEQFF. The chain has TRBV7-2 and TRBJ2-1, with TRBD1 identical over 10 bases. V was pared by 2 bases and J by 10 bases, with 11 bases of the junction left unmatched. From germline, CDR1 is SGHTA and CDR2 FQGNSA. The CDR3 sequence is 16 residues long.